This TCR beta chain was observed in a study of blood T cells in healthy people across ages. Trimming took off 7 bases at V and 2 bases at J, with 12 bases between the two ends. CDR1 and CDR2 (germline): SEHNR, FQNEAQ (reference sequence). This CDR3 comprises 13 residues. This clonotype has only a few counts. Primers used in a second PCR of about 7 to 12 cycles were a sample-barcoded 5' primer and a J-beta primer mix. TCRdb independently ran MiXCR on the 5' RACE reads; one entry per CDR3 protein. This table holds about 780,000 distinct CDR3 sequences, roughly 46% found once. Total RNA extracted from each sample amounted to at least 5.5 micrograms.

The sequence was obtained from a man older than 75 in good health. Sequenced: blood. The chain is built from TRBV7-9 and TRBJ2-7, with a tentative D call TRBD1 (5 bases). CDR3: CASTIDRAYEQYF. The CDR3 DNA sequence: TGTGCCAGCACTATCGACAGAGCCTACGAGCAGTACTTC.